This record covers a single T cell receptor (beta chain). The data belong to a study of T cells in Graves' hyperthyroidism and ophthalmopathy. Study-level information: Blood from the periphery was taken at initial diagnosis, before any treatment.

TCR beta CDR3 regions were amplified from RNA. HTBI primers drove first-round RT-PCR of the TCR CDR3. TCRdb reanalysed the multiplex PCR reads using MiXCR and keeps one entry per CDR3 protein. This table holds about 290,000 distinct CDR3 sequences, roughly 15% found once. The V end lost 0 bases, the J end lost 0 bases, and 13 bases lay between the germline ends. The V gene's germline CDR1 is MNHEY and CDR2 SVGEGT. The CDR3 length is 17 residues. Calling Graves' hyperthyroidism stable meant ophthalmopathy did not progress within 18 months. The study enrolled patients aged 18 to 65 with newly diagnosed hyperthyroidism of under 2 months' duration.

The TCR sequence derives from a man aged 25 to 40 with Graves' hyperthyroidism. Sequenced sample: blood. This rearrangement joins TRBV6-2 or TRBV6-3 to TRBJ2-3, with a tentative D call TRBD2 (5 bases). CDR3 protein: CASSYSGSALSTDTQYF. In DNA form, the CDR3 reads TGTGCCAGCAGTTACTCGGGGAGCGCGTTAAGCACAGATACGCAGTATTTT.